This TCR beta chain derives from a study of blood T cell repertoires in COVID-19. With regard to this clone: Other DNA sequences in the sample encode the same CDR3.

TCRdb's copy holds only in-frame clones and misses some; the assay was immunoSEQ multiplex PCR. The table has around 300,000 clones, around nine tenths seen once. Germline V gene sequence: CDR1 LGHDT, CDR2 YNNKEL (reference sequence). The CDR3 extends over 13 amino acids. V shed 4 bases and J 7 bases; nucleotides not matched to a gene: 2. Sequenced input: PBMCs or T cells enriched from blood (not recorded which). V and J are TRBV3-1 (or the pseudogene TRBV3-2) and TRBJ2-1; 9 nucleotides match TRBD2. This TCR was recovered from a woman aged 40 to 50 who had recovered from COVID-19. CDR3 region: CASSLSGRNEQFF. Written as DNA, the CDR3 is TGTGCCAGCAGCCTCAGCGGGAGGAATGAGCAGTTCTTC.